This note documents a single T cell receptor delta chain sequence. This clone was counted a few times. This receptor's antigen is unknown. One base away there is no much larger clone; base qualities are not given. This sample is part of a study of gamma-delta chains in newborns, infants, children (dated by TCRdb to about 2019). Notes on the research overall: According to the study title, microbial exposure causes polyclonal expansion of innate gammadelta T cells right after birth. Right after human newborns were born, the researchers looked at the way microbial exposure shaped their populations of innate gammadelta T cells.

Data came from an Illumina MiSeq. Clonotypes were called again by TCRdb from the public reads via CATT, and duplicate nucleotide sequences were then merged into one entry. The sample has roughly 4,500 delta-chain clones on record, roughly 5% of them singletons. The ten biggest clones cover 11% of the sample. CDR1 GEAIGNYY and CDR2 EKD were looked up in the germline V gene. The CDR3 holds 18 amino acids from the cysteine to the phenylalanine. Only the CDR3 DNA stays, 54 bases, in frame from base 1. V and J are truncated by 0 bases and 0 bases respectively, leaving an intervening sequence of 11 bases. The TCR comes from a child who was a newborn, infant or young child, either healthy, febrile or measles-vaccinated (not recorded which). The chain joins TRDV2 to TRDJ3; no confident D gene assignment can be made. The sequenced sample consisted of blood. The DNA sequence reads TGTGCCTGTGACACCGTGTGGCCCAGCTCCTGGGACACCCGACAGATGTTTTTC. Its translation reads: CACDTVWPSSWDTRQMFF.